The clone carrying this T cell receptor beta chain appeared a single time. The data stem from a study of radiation and T cells in renal cell carcinoma. Specified time point: baseline pretreatment blood. Treatment in this sample: 15 Gy SBRT to primary tumor, nephrectomy 4 weeks later. After SBRT, blood was collected at 2 and 4 weeks, plus baseline. This renal cell carcinoma was of the clear cell type. The trim removed 3 bases at V and 1 base at J, leaving 7 bases unmatched. CDR1 and CDR2 from the germline V gene are LNHNV and YYDKDF (reference sequence). The CDR3 has 17 amino acids. The assay was immunoSEQ multiplex PCR, and TCRdb's table has in-frame clones only and misses some. The data contain about 130,000 clones, about 88% of them singletons.

This clonotype originated in a woman in her fifties or sixties with renal cell carcinoma. Here the sequenced sample was blood, taken from a patient whose treatment included radiotherapy and nephrectomy. The chain joins TRBV15 to TRBJ2-3; 10 nucleotides match TRBD2. CDR3 amino acids: CATSRERGGLGTDTQYF. The CDR3 DNA is TGTGCCACCAGCAGGGAGCGGGGGGGCCTTGGCACAGATACGCAGTATTTT.